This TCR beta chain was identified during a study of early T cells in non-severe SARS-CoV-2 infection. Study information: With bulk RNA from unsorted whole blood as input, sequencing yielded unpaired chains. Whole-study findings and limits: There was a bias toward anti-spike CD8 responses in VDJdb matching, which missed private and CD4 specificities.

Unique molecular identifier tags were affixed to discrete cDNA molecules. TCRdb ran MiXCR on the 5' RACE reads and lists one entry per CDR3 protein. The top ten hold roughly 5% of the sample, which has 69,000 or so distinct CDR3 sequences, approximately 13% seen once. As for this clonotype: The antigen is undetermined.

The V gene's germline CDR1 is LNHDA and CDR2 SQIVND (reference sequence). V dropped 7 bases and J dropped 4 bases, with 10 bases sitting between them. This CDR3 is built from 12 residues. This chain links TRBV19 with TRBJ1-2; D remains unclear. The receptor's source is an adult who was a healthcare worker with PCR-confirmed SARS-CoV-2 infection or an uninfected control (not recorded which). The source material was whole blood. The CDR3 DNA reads TGTGCCAGTATGGACGATGGCTATGGCTACACCTTC. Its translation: CASMDDGYGYTF.